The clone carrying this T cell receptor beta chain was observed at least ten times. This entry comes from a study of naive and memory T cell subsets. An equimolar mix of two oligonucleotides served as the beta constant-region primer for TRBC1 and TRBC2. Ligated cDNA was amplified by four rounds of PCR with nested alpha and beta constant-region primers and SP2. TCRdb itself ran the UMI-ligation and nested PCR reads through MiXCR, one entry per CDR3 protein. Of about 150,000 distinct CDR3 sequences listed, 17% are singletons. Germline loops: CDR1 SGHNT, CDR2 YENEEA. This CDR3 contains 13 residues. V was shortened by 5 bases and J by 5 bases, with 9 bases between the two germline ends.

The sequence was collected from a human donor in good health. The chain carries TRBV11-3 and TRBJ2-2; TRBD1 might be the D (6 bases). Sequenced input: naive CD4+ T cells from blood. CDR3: CASSPQGTGELFF. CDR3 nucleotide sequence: TGTGCCAGCAGCCCCCAGGGGACCGGGGAGCTGTTTTTT.